A selection of T cell receptor beta chains follows, all from one sample in a study of T cell changes during pregnancy in multiple sclerosis. Profiling relied on immunoSEQ multiplex PCR, and the TCRdb table lists in-frame clones only, not all of them. The sample lists 65,000 to 75,000 clones; 90% to 95% were seen once. Sequenced material: peripheral blood, taken in the second trimester of pregnancy. The receptors come from a female donor with multiple sclerosis, enrolled in a pregnancy study. Each CDR3 is given with its conserved first and last residue. A D gene is named only where the DNA matches it firmly. Not all rows give a size; the values are once, few, many and, for expanded clones, a class.

j_call	clone_size	d_call	v_call	cdr3_aa	cdr3_nt
TRBJ2-3	.	TRBD2	TRBV4-1	CASSVAGAEDTQYF	TGCGCCAGCAGCGTAGCGGGAGCGGAAGATACGCAGTATTTT
TRBJ2-2	.	TRBD2	TRBV30	CAWSVMGGAGNTGELFF	TGTGCCTGGAGTGTAATGGGAGGGGCGGGGAACACCGGGGAGCTGTTTTTT
TRBJ2-1	.	.	TRBV27	CASSPSGSPYNEQFF	TGTGCCAGCAGTCCGTCGGGGTCCCCCTACAATGAGCAGTTCTTC
TRBJ2-3	.	TRBD1	TRBV5-4	CASSSRQGGTDTQYF	TGTGCCAGCAGCTCAAGACAGGGGGGCACAGATACGCAGTATTTT
TRBJ2-7	.	TRBD1	TRBV6-6	CASSWGQYEQYF	TGTGCCAGCAGTTGGGGACAGTACGAGCAGTACTTC
TRBJ1-1	.	TRBD1	TRBV2	CASRSGQGLEAFF	TGTGCCAGCAGGTCCGGACAGGGGCTTGAAGCTTTCTTT
TRBJ2-2	.	TRBD2	TRBV28	CASRLPSGDTGELFF	TGTGCCAGCCGACTTCCTAGCGGAGACACCGGGGAGCTGTTTTTT
TRBJ1-6	.	.	TRBV19	CASSAQTDNSPLHF	TGTGCCAGTAGCGCCCAGACAGATAATTCACCCCTCCACTTT
TRBJ2-3	.	TRBD2	TRBV4-3	CASSQDGGGGRDTQYF	TGCGCCAGCAGCCAAGATGGCGGGGGGGGCCGAGATACGCAGTATTTT
TRBJ2-2	.	TRBD1	TRBV6-4	CASSAEGAGTGELFF	TGTGCCAGCAGTGCCGAGGGGGCAGGCACCGGGGAGCTGTTTTTT
TRBJ2-3	.	TRBD2	TRBV27	CASSLWRGGARDTDTQYF	TGTGCCAGCAGTTTATGGCGCGGGGGGGCCCGCGACACAGATACGCAGTATTTT
TRBJ1-4	.	TRBD1	TRBV19	CASSRTGGNEKLFF	TGTGCCAGTAGTCGGACAGGAGGGAATGAAAAACTGTTTTTT
TRBJ2-3	.	.	TRBV12-5	CASGTQTDTQYF	TGTGCTAGTGGTACCCAGACAGATACGCAGTATTTT
TRBJ1-2	once	TRBD1	TRBV11-2	CASSLTGGSYGYTF	TGTGCCAGCAGCTTGACAGGGGGCAGCTATGGCTACACCTTC
TRBJ2-1	.	TRBD1	TRBV7-6	CASSLAGTGRNEQFF	TGTGCCAGCAGCTTAGCCGGGACAGGGCGTAATGAGCAGTTCTTC
TRBJ1-1	few	.	TRBV6-5	CASSYYYHGIKAFF	TGTGCCAGCAGTTATTATTATCACGGGATTAAGGCTTTCTTT
TRBJ2-7	.	TRBD1	TRBV7-2	CASSTLTGYYEQYF	TGTGCCAGCAGCACTCTGACAGGGTACTACGAGCAGTACTTC
TRBJ1-1	.	.	TRBV9	CASSVLTGNTEAFF	TGTGCCAGCAGCGTACTTACAGGGAACACTGAAGCTTTCTTT
TRBJ2-3	.	.	TRBV28	CASRYQGLGDTQYF	TGTGCCAGCAGATACCAGGGGCTCGGGGATACGCAGTATTTT
TRBJ1-1	once	.	TRBV5-4	CASSLSGVAFF	TGTGCCAGCAGCTTGTCCGGGGTCGCTTTCTTT
TRBJ1-2	.	TRBD1	TRBV30	CAWSRDRGNYGYTF	TGTGCCTGGTCCAGGGACAGGGGTAACTATGGCTACACCTTC
TRBJ1-1	.	.	TRBV5-5	CASSLGADIGPGAFF	TGTGCCAGCAGCTTAGGCGCCGATATTGGCCCGGGGGCTTTCTTT
TRBJ1-1	.	.	TRBV6-1	CASSDSVNTEAFF	TGTGCCAGCAGTGACAGCGTGAACACTGAAGCTTTCTTT
TRBJ1-1	few	.	TRBV6-1	CASSEMEGSEAFF	TGTGCCAGCAGTGAAATGGAGGGATCTGAAGCTTTCTTT
TRBJ2-7	.	TRBD1	TRBV29-1	CSVDRTGGTDEQYF	TGCAGCGTTGACCGGACAGGGGGCACAGACGAGCAGTACTTC
TRBJ1-6	.	.	TRBV7-9	CASSAPPGSSYNSPLHF	TGTGCCAGCAGCGCGCCCCCCGGGAGCTCCTATAATTCACCCCTCCACTTT
TRBJ1-1	.	.	TRBV10-3	CASQGGAGLVFGTEAFF	TGTGCCTCACAAGGTGGGGCAGGGTTAGTGTTCGGGACTGAAGCTTTCTTT
TRBJ1-1	.	TRBD1	TRBV2	CASSVTGGDTEAFF	TGTGCCAGCAGTGTAACAGGGGGGGACACTGAAGCTTTCTTT
TRBJ1-5	once	TRBD1	TRBV7-2	CASSSGGTGLNQPQHF	TGTGCCAGCAGCTCTGGGGGGACAGGGTTAAATCAGCCCCAGCATTTT
TRBJ1-5	.	.	TRBV15	CATRPGGWYSNQPQHF	TGTGCCACCAGACCGGGAGGATGGTATAGCAATCAGCCCCAGCATTTT
TRBJ2-1	few	TRBD2	TRBV5-1	CASSLGGRRNEQFF	TGCGCCAGCAGCTTGGGCGGGAGAAGGAATGAGCAGTTCTTC
TRBJ1-1	.	.	TRBV4-1	CASSHQAGLNTEAFF	TGCGCCAGCAGCCACCAAGCAGGGCTGAACACTGAAGCTTTCTTT
TRBJ2-5	.	.	TRBV27	CASSFGYSQETQYF	TGTGCCAGCAGTTTTGGATACAGCCAAGAGACCCAGTACTTC
TRBJ2-2	.	.	TRBV18	CASSPTQGRGTGELFF	TGTGCCAGCTCACCGACACAGGGAAGGGGCACCGGGGAGCTGTTTTTT
TRBJ2-7	.	.	TRBV27	CASSLYRGPAVHEQYF	TGTGCCAGCAGTTTATATCGCGGCCCCGCTGTGCACGAGCAGTACTTC
TRBJ1-2	.	.	TRBV10-2	CASSFDSYGYTF	TGCGCCAGCAGTTTTGACAGCTATGGCTACACCTTC
TRBJ2-3	.	.	TRBV4-2	CASSPSRESTDTQYF	TGTGCCAGCAGCCCTAGCCGGGAGAGCACAGATACGCAGTATTTT
TRBJ1-1	.	TRBD1	TRBV19	CASRAGRTGNDANTEAFF	TGTGCCAGTAGGGCCGGTCGGACAGGGAATGACGCGAACACTGAAGCTTTCTTT
TRBJ1-1	.	.	TRBV2	CASPRGGREAAEAFF	TGTGCCAGTCCTAGGGGGGGGCGGGAGGCCGCTGAAGCTTTCTTT
TRBJ2-1	.	TRBD2	TRBV30	CAWEVLAGGLYEQFF	TGTGCCTGGGAAGTCTTAGCGGGGGGGCTGTATGAGCAGTTCTTC
TRBJ1-2	.	.	TRBV4-3	CASSQDTQGGSRGYTF	TGCGCCAGCAGCCAAGATACCCAGGGAGGCTCGAGGGGCTACACCTTC
TRBJ1-4	.	.	TRBV7-2	CASSFGRAGEKLFF	TGTGCCAGCAGCTTTGGGAGGGCGGGTGAAAAACTGTTTTTT
TRBJ2-2	.	.	TRBV7-9	CASSPPGGDTGELFF	TGTGCCAGCAGCCCCCCTGGCGGGGACACCGGGGAGCTGTTTTTT
TRBJ2-7	.	TRBD1	TRBV14	CASSRLQTGMFEQYF	TGTGCCAGCAGCCGACTTCAGACAGGGATGTTCGAGCAGTACTTC
TRBJ1-5	few	.	TRBV2	CASSDITYQPQHF	TGTGCCAGCAGTGACATCACATATCAGCCCCAGCATTTT
TRBJ2-7	.	.	TRBV7-2	CASSLVRGSSYEQYF	TGTGCCAGCAGCTTAGTACGGGGGAGCTCCTACGAGCAGTACTTC
TRBJ2-7	once	TRBD1	TRBV7-2	CASSTSRQGFTYF	TGTGCCAGCAGCACTTCACGACAGGGATTTACCTACTTC
TRBJ2-1	.	TRBD2	TRBV30	CAWSGGGSGNEQFF	TGTGCCTGGAGTGGAGGCGGGAGCGGGAATGAGCAGTTCTTC
TRBJ1-2	.	.	TRBV7-2	CASSLIGQGHGYTF	TGTGCCAGCAGCTTAATTGGGCAGGGCCATGGCTACACCTTC
TRBJ1-5	.	TRBD1	TRBV19	CASSEETGGNQPQHF	TGTGCCAGTAGTGAGGAGACAGGGGGCAATCAGCCCCAGCATTTT
TRBJ1-4	.	.	TRBV2	CASSEAARLTTNEKLFF	TGTGCCAGCAGTGAAGCGGCGAGGTTAACAACTAATGAAAAACTGTTTTTT
TRBJ2-2	.	TRBD2	TRBV5-8	CASSLAGTSLNTGELFF	TGTGCCAGCAGCTTGGCCGGGACTAGCCTGAACACCGGGGAGCTGTTTTTT
TRBJ2-7	.	TRBD1	TRBV7-2	CASSLDRGNEQYF	TGTGCCAGCAGCTTGGACAGGGGTAACGAGCAGTACTTC
TRBJ2-7	.	.	TRBV2	CASRRTAGGYEQYF	TGTGCCAGCAGGCGGACAGCTGGGGGCTACGAGCAGTACTTC